This T cell receptor (beta chain) stems from a study of response to subunit inactivated influenza vaccine. TCRdb re-derived calls from the RT-PCR reads in MiXCR, one entry per CDR3 protein. The sample lists 500,000 to 600,000 distinct CDR3 sequences, 11% to 15% occurring once. Trimming cost V 0 bases and J 2 bases, with 15 bases left between them. The CDR3 consists of 17 residues. The germline gives CDR1 LNHNV, CDR2 YYDKDF (reference sequence). This clonotype was picked up many times. The antigen remains unidentified. Study results and caveats: Authors suggested seasonal influenza vaccinations each recruit few new T cells.

The clonotype comes from a man between 45 and 60 years old who received an inactivated influenza vaccine. The chain has TRBV15 and TRBJ2-3; the D gene is possibly TRBD2 (5 bases). The source was PBMCs from blood, collected about 12 days after vaccination. DNA of the CDR3: TGTGCCACCAGCAGAGAGGGAGACAAGTCCCCCACAGATACGCAGTATTTT. It codes for CATSREGDKSPTDTQYF.